The 30 T cell receptor beta chains below come from one sample, sequenced in a study of Graves' ophthalmopathy and Graves' hyperthyroidism. Transcripts of RNA were the source for amplifying TCR beta CDR3 regions. RT-PCR with HTBI primers came first, then second-round multiplex PCR. TCRdb re-called the multiplex PCR reads through MiXCR, storing one row per CDR3 protein. The table includes about 700,000 distinct CDR3 sequences, approximately 39% detected once. Sample: peripheral blood. The receptors here all came from an adult man with Graves' ophthalmopathy.

This clonotype was counted between two and nine times. The V call is TRBV5-1, the J call TRBJ1-1; TRBD1 aligns across 7 bases. V shed 1 base, J shed 1 base, and the junction held 13 bases outside the gene matches. Germline loops: CDR1 SGHRS, CDR2 YFSETQ. The CDR3 runs to 18 residues. In nucleotides, the CDR3 is TGCGCCAGCAGCTTGAACCGCCGATATGGGACAGCGAACACTGAAGCTTTCTTT. Amino acids: CASSLNRRYGTANTEAFF.

This clonotype was detected many times. The rearrangement joins TRBV5-1 to TRBJ1-1, with D possibly matching TRBD1 (5 bases). With 2 bases removed from V and 1 base from J, the gap between germline ends came to 9 bases. Germline lookup yields CDR1 SGHRS and CDR2 YFSETQ. The CDR3 runs to 14 residues. The CDR3 sequence: CASSFGDGNTEAFF. CDR3 coding DNA: TGCGCCAGCAGCTTCGGGGACGGGAACACTGAAGCTTTCTTT.

In its sample, this clonotype was seen many times. Here the CDR3 DNA reads TGCGCCAGCAGCTCACAGGGGGTCCAAGAGACCCAGTACTTC. As protein: CASSSQGVQETQYF. The chain has TRBV5-1 and TRBJ2-5, with 8 bases that match TRBD1. Germline CDR1 and CDR2: SGHRS and YFSETQ. After removal of 3 bases from V and 1 base from J, the junction contained 2 bases not matched to a gene. The CDR3 length is 14 residues.

A few counts support this clonotype. The V call is TRBV9, the J call TRBJ1-4; no firm D call. Trimming took off 0 bases at V and 8 bases at J, with 11 bases between the two ends. This CDR3 region has 14 residues. Germline-derived CDR1 and CDR2 are SGDLS and YYNGEE. The CDR3 sequence is CASSVGIKKEKLFF. The CDR3 DNA reads TGTGCCAGCAGCGTAGGAATAAAAAAGGAAAAACTGTTTTTT.

This clonotype was counted at least ten times. The rearrangement joins TRBV11-2 to TRBJ2-2; tentative D call: TRBD2 (6 bases). The CDR3 length is 16 residues. V was clipped by 5 bases and J by 1 base, with 14 bases between them. The germline V gene has CDR1 SGHAT and CDR2 FQNNGV. This CDR3 reads CASSKLAVLNTGELFF. In nucleotides, the CDR3 is TGTGCCAGCAGCAAATTAGCGGTGTTGAACACCGGGGAGCTGTTTTTT.

The V and J genes are TRBV25-1 and TRBJ1-4; D remains ambiguous. Deletions cut 6 bases from V and 4 bases from J, with 12 bases between. The CDR3 is made up of 14 amino acids. The germline V gene encodes CDR1 MGHDK and CDR2 SYGVNS. The CDR3 sequence: CASREDGDNEKLFF. CDR3 in DNA: TGTGCCAGCAGAGAGGATGGGGATAATGAAAAACTGTTTTTT.

This clonotype has at least ten counts. The rearrangement uses TRBV7-9 and TRBJ1-1; TRBD1 aligns across 9 bases. The CDR3 length is 15 residues. With 5 bases clipped from V and 6 bases from J, the junction kept 10 bases outside the gene matches. The V gene's germline CDR1 is SEHNR and CDR2 FQNEAQ (reference sequence). The CDR3 spells CASSPTGTGISEAFF. CDR3 DNA: TGTGCCAGCAGCCCGACCGGGACAGGGATCTCTGAAGCTTTCTTT.

This clonotype was counted ten times or more. The rearrangement uses TRBV4-1 and TRBJ1-2; D is undetermined. The CDR3 is 16 residues long. The V end was cut by 0 bases, the J end by 8 bases, with 19 bases between. Germline lookup yields CDR1 MGHRA and CDR2 YSYEKL. The DNA of the CDR3 is TGCGCCAGCAGCCAAGAGGACCTTAAGGGTTTGGGAGGCTACACCTTC. Encoded protein: CASSQEDLKGLGGYTF.

In this sample, this clonotype turned up a few times. The chain is built from TRBV7-6 and TRBJ1-5; D gene ambiguous. Germline assignment: CDR1 SGHVS and CDR2 FNYEAQ. The CDR3 loop spans 13 amino acids. Trimming removed 5 bases at V and 5 bases at J, with 10 bases between. The CDR3: CASSRNEDQPQHF. For the CDR3, the DNA is TGTGCCAGCAGCAGGAACGAGGATCAGCCCCAGCATTTT.

The chain has TRBV9 and TRBJ1-2; D unclear. Per germline, CDR1 SGDLS and CDR2 YYNGEE. The V and J ends lost 4 bases and 4 bases respectively, with 20 bases between them. This CDR3 region has 16 residues. The CDR3 reads CASSQVGGPLGYGYTF. CDR3 nucleotide sequence: TGTGCCAGCAGCCAAGTCGGAGGGCCGCTCGGCTATGGCTACACCTTC.

This clonotype was detected only a few times. This chain uses TRBV19 with TRBJ2-7, with a tentative D call TRBD2 (6 bases). Germline CDR1 and CDR2: LNHDA and SQIVND (reference sequence). This CDR3 is built from 13 residues. V lost 3 bases, J lost 6 bases, and 12 bases lay in between. For the CDR3, the DNA is TGTGCCAGTAGTATGGGCCCCGGGGGCGAGCAGTACTTC. It translates to CASSMGPGGEQYF.

This clonotype was found a few times. The junction and the germline gene differ at one end; a read error may be behind it. The CDR3, as DNA: TGTGCTAGCAGCTTAAGTTTAGGGCCGGGCGAGCAGTACTTC. It specifies CASSLSLGPGEQYF. The genes are TRBV7-7 and TRBJ2-7; D unresolved. The CDR3 sequence is 14 residues long. In germline, CDR1 is SSHAT, CDR2 FNYEAQ (reference sequence).

V usage is TRBV20-1 and J usage is TRBJ2-5; 7 bases align to TRBD2. The end of the DNA fits TRBJ2-1 better, so the J call may be wrong. CDR3 size: 13 residues. The V gene's germline CDR1 is DFQATT and CDR2 SNEGSKA (reference sequence). CDR3 sequence reads: CSASLLAVDEQFF. CDR3 in DNA: TGCAGTGCTAGTTTGCTAGCGGTGGATGAGCAGTTCTTC.

The chain joins TRBV9 to TRBJ1-3; the D is unclear. Trimming shortened V by 3 bases and J by 8 bases, and 18 bases separated the two germline ends. This CDR3 is 15 amino acids long. In germline, CDR1 is SGDLS, CDR2 YYNGEE. This CDR3 is CASSAEGSSGYTIYF. CDR3 DNA: TGTGCCAGCAGCGCGGAGGGCAGTTCCGGCTACACCATATATTTT.

Notes on this clonotype: An end of the junction does not agree with germline; a read error may underlie this. The V call is TRBV6-2 or TRBV6-3, the J call TRBJ2-7; 14 nucleotides line up with TRBD2. Germline V gene sequence: CDR1 MNHEY, CDR2 SVGEGT. This CDR3 is built from 13 residues. For the CDR3, the DNA is TGTGCCAGCAGTGAGGGACTAGCGGGAGTCGGGAACTTC. Its translation: CASSEGLAGVGNF.

This chain uses TRBV7-9 with TRBJ1-2; D gene uncertain. The germline gives CDR1 SEHNR, CDR2 FQNEAQ (reference sequence). Trimming stripped 1 base from V and 14 bases from J, with 5 bases between. The CDR3 is 9 amino acids. CDR3 DNA sequence: TGTGCCAGCAGCTTAGAAGGGACCTTC. It translates to CASSLEGTF.

This chain links TRBV7-9 with TRBJ2-7, with TRBD1 matching 8 bases. The V segment lost 8 bases and the J segment 6 bases; nucleotides outside the gene matches: 9. Per germline, CDR1 SEHNR and CDR2 FQNEAQ (reference sequence). This CDR3 contains 13 residues. The CDR3 nucleotides are TGTGCCAGCTCACCAGGACAGGGCTCCGAGCAGTACTTC. It is translated as CASSPGQGSEQYF.

This clonotype was counted once. Mismatch with germline at one junction end may stem from a read error. The chain joins TRBV7-6 to TRBJ2-1; possibly TRBD2 for D (7 bases). CDR3 length: 17 residues. Germline lookup yields CDR1 SGHVS and CDR2 FNYEAQ. CDR3 loop: CASSVATWRGGRNEQFF. The CDR3 DNA reads TGTGCCAGCAGCGTAGCTACGTGGAGGGGGGGCCGGAATGAGCAGTTCTTC.

In its sample, this clonotype was seen a few times. In DNA form, the CDR3 reads TGTGCCAGCAGCGTCCTTGTGGGACAGGGGCAGCCCCAGCATTTT. This translates into CASSVLVGQGQPQHF. The V call is TRBV5-5, the J call TRBJ1-5, with 10 bases that match TRBD1. After removal of 4 bases from V and 7 bases from J, the junction contained 8 bases not matched to a gene. This CDR3 has 15 residues. Germline CDR1 and CDR2: SGHKS and YYEKEE (reference sequence).

Of note for this clonotype: An end of the junction does not agree with germline; a read error may underlie this. The J gene is TRBJ2-5, the V gene TRBV9; TRBD1 agrees at 8 bases. CDR1 and CDR2 from the germline V gene are SGDLS and YYNGEE. This CDR3 contains 17 residues. The CDR3 spells CASRVVEGDRRFETQYF. The CDR3, as DNA: TGTGCCAGCAGAGTAGTAGAGGGGGACAGGAGGTTTGAGACCCAGTACTTC.

This clonotype showed up many times. The chain couples TRBV29-1 to TRBJ2-7; D is perhaps TRBD2 (5 bases). Germline CDR1 is SQVTM and CDR2 is ANQGSEA. V was trimmed by 7 bases and J by 3 bases, leaving 7 bases between them. The CDR3 is 10 amino acids. CDR3 sequence reads: CSARDYEQYF. The CDR3 DNA reads as TGCAGCGCGAGGGACTACGAGCAGTACTTC.

This clonotype was detected ten times or more. The chain carries TRBV7-9 and TRBJ2-7, with 14 positions matching TRBD2. Per germline, CDR1 SEHNR and CDR2 FQNEAQ (reference sequence). The CDR3 loop spans 17 amino acids. J gave up 0 bases and V 3 bases, and 4 bases lay outside the gene matches. The CDR3 DNA is TGTGCCAGCAGCTTGGGACTAGCGGGAGCGAACTCCTACGAGCAGTACTTC. It encodes CASSLGLAGANSYEQYF. The full variable domain, with the rest looked up from reference TRBV7-9 and TRBJ2-7, is DTGVSQNPRHKITKRGQNVTFRCDPISEHNRLYWYRQTLGQGPEFLTYFQNEAQLEKSRLLSDRFSAERPKGSFSTLEIQRTEQGDSAMYLCASSLGLAGANSYEQYFGPGTRLTVT.

This clonotype was seen repeatedly, ten times or more. The chain couples TRBV29-1 to TRBJ1-2; TRBD1 is a possible D gene (6 bases). Germline V gene sequence: CDR1 SQVTM, CDR2 ANQGSEA. The CDR3 totals 12 residues. The V end lost 6 bases, the J end lost 7 bases, and 15 bases lay between the germline ends. The CDR3: CSVASEGVGYTF. The CDR3 DNA reads TGCAGCGTAGCAAGTGAGGGGGTTGGCTACACCTTC.

This clonotype came up many times. V usage is TRBV7-9 and J usage is TRBJ1-1; a weak D match, TRBD1 (6 bases). This CDR3 comprises 13 residues. Germline CDR1 reads SEHNR; CDR2 reads FQNEAQ (reference sequence). Trimming took 4 bases from V and 6 from J, leaving 12 bases between them. The CDR3 is CASSSGQAPEAFF. The CDR3 DNA reads as TGTGCCAGCAGCTCGGGACAAGCCCCTGAAGCTTTCTTT. The full variable domain, with the rest looked up from reference TRBV7-9 and TRBJ1-1, is DTGVSQNPRHKITKRGQNVTFRCDPISEHNRLYWYRQTLGQGPEFLTYFQNEAQLEKSRLLSDRFSAERPKGSFSTLEIQRTEQGDSAMYLCASSSGQAPEAFFGQGTRLTVV.

This chain connects TRBV25-1 to TRBJ2-7; D gene uncertain. The CDR3 is made up of 14 amino acids. Germline CDR1 and CDR2: MGHDK and SYGVNS. The V and J ends lost 8 bases and 2 bases respectively, with 16 bases between them. CDR3 sequence reads: CASQEYPGAYEQYF. DNA for the CDR3: TGTGCCAGCCAGGAATACCCAGGAGCCTACGAGCAGTACTTC.

For this clonotype: A junction boundary mismatches the germline segment, possibly from a read error. The J gene is TRBJ2-7, the V gene TRBV7-9; tentative D call: TRBD1 (6 bases). The germline gives CDR1 SEHNR, CDR2 FQNEAQ (reference sequence). This CDR3 spans 14 amino acids. Here the CDR3 reads CASSPGLEGVEQYF. CDR3 DNA sequence: TGCGCCAGCAGCCCGGGGCTCGAGGGGGTCGAGCAGTACTTC.

The gene calls are TRBV15 and TRBJ2-7; unclear D gene. The CDR3 length is 15 residues. V was pared by 3 bases and J by 1 base, with 13 bases between. Germline lookup yields CDR1 LNHNV and CDR2 YYDKDF (reference sequence). In DNA form, the CDR3 reads TGTGCCACCAGCAGCTTGACGTACTCTTCCTACGAGCAGTACTTC. Translating gives CATSSLTYSSYEQYF.

Points on this clonotype: This may be a read error, as it is one base from a much larger clone. The rearrangement links TRBV19 to TRBJ1-1; no clear D. Trimming removed 0 bases at V and 4 bases at J, with 12 bases between. CDR1 is LNHDA and CDR2 is SQIVND in the germline V gene (reference sequence). This CDR3 comprises 15 residues. DNA for the CDR3: TGTGCCAGTAGTATAGAACTAGGCAGAAGCACTGAAGCTTTCTTT. Translation gives CASSIELGRSTEAFF.

This clonotype was recorded at least ten times. The V gene is TRBV27, the J gene TRBJ1-1; tentatively, D is TRBD1 (5 bases). V shed 4 bases and J shed 3 bases, with 12 bases lying between them. Germline CDR1 MNHEY, CDR2 SMNVEV (reference sequence). The CDR3 has 14 residues. The CDR3 region is CASSSKGRDTEAFF. Here the CDR3 DNA reads TGTGCCAGCAGTTCGAAGGGACGGGACACTGAAGCTTTCTTT.

On this clonotype itself: At one boundary the junction diverges from the germline segment, which might be a read error. The chain recombines TRBV29-1 with TRBJ1-2; 10 bases agree with TRBD1. CDR1 SQVTM and CDR2 ANQGSEA come from the germline V gene. The CDR3 contains 12 residues. The CDR3 is CAWRQGAHGYTF. The CDR3 region has the DNA TGTGCCTGGAGACAGGGGGCCCATGGCTACACCTTC.